The next 9 T cell receptor beta chains were all read from a single sample in a study of blood T cell repertoires in COVID-19. Measured with immunoSEQ multiplex PCR; TCRdb has only the in-frame clones, and not every one. The sample contains about 380,000 clones, roughly 87% of which appear only once. Sequences were obtained from PBMCs or T cells enriched from blood (not recorded which). The receptors were sampled from a woman aged 25 to 39 who had recovered from COVID-19.

This sequence joins TRBV14 and TRBJ2-5; 7 nucleotides match TRBD2. Germline V gene lookup returns CDR1 SGHDN and CDR2 FVKESK. J was trimmed by 4 bases and V by 1 base; bases with no gene match: 6. The CDR3 spans 15 residues. Here the CDR3 reads CASSQGRGSGETQYF. In DNA form, the CDR3 reads TGTGCCAGCAGCCAAGGGCGGGGGTCCGGAGAGACCCAGTACTTC.

The V call is TRBV19, the J call TRBJ2-7; 8 bases map to TRBD1. The CDR3 totals 14 residues. Germline V gene data show CDR1 as LNHDA and CDR2 as SQIVND (reference sequence). The trim removed 5 bases at V and 6 bases at J, leaving 9 bases unmatched. CDR3 nucleotide sequence: TGTGCCAGTAGTTTCGGGACAGGTTTCGGCGAGCAGTACTTC. This translates into CASSFGTGFGEQYF.

In this sample, this clone turned up once. The V gene is TRBV7-9, the J gene TRBJ2-4, with D possibly TRBD1 on 5 matching bases. V lost 5 bases and J 6 bases, leaving 14 bases between the germline ends. The germline V gene has CDR1 SEHNR and CDR2 FQNEAQ (reference sequence). This CDR3 comprises 14 residues. This CDR3 is CASSPEGAGNIQYF. The CDR3 DNA follows: TGTGCCAGCAGCCCGGAAGGGGCAGGAAACATTCAGTACTTC.

The chain carries TRBV20-1 and TRBJ2-1, with 12 bases identical to TRBD2. The CDR3 runs to 15 residues. From germline, CDR1 is DFQATT and CDR2 SNEGSKA (reference sequence). Germline trimming cut 3 bases from V and 9 bases from J; bases unmatched to any gene: 9. The DNA for the CDR3 is TGCAGTGCTAGTGCTAGCGGGAGGGCCGCGGGTGAGCAGTTCTTC. Translating it yields CSASASGRAAGEQFF.

The chain is built from TRBV27 and TRBJ1-3, with D unresolved. Germline CDR1 reads MNHEY; CDR2 reads SMNVEV (reference sequence). V was cut by 4 bases and J by 0 bases, with 7 bases left in between. The CDR3 extends over 14 amino acids. The CDR3 DNA follows: TGTGCCAGCAGTTCACTTAGCTCTGGAAACACCATATATTTT. Protein sequence: CASSSLSSGNTIYF.

The rearrangement links TRBV19 to TRBJ1-1, with D hard to call. Germline V CDR1 and CDR2: LNHDA, SQIVND (reference sequence). Trimming shortened V by 4 bases and J by 2 bases, and 8 bases separated the two germline ends. CDR3 length: 13 amino acids. The CDR3 spells CASSTAANTEAFF. As DNA, the CDR3 is TGTGCCAGTAGTACGGCGGCTAACACTGAAGCTTTCTTT.

The genes are TRBV9 and TRBJ1-2; possible D gene TRBD1, 6 bases. Germline assignment: CDR1 SGDLS and CDR2 YYNGEE. The CDR3 sequence is 17 residues long. Between the trimmed V and J ends, which lost 0 bases and 2 bases, there was a span of 17 bases. The CDR3 protein is CASSVGAKATGNYGYTF. CDR3 bases: TGTGCCAGCAGCGTAGGTGCCAAGGCGACAGGCAACTATGGCTACACCTTC. The full variable domain, its missing parts supplied by reference TRBV9 and TRBJ1-2, is DSGVTQTPKHLITATGQRVTLRCSPRSGDLSVYWYQQSLDQGLQFLIQYYNGEERAKGNILERFSAQQFPDLHSELNLSSLELGDSALYFCASSVGAKATGNYGYTFGSGTRLTVV.

The V and J genes are TRBV27 and TRBJ2-3; TRBD2 agrees at 7 bases. CDR1 and CDR2 (germline): MNHEY, SMNVEV (reference sequence). The CDR3 length is 18 residues. Trimming removed 3 bases from V and 0 bases from J; junction bases left unmatched: 12. CDR3 DNA: TGTGCCAGCAGTTTTCTAGCGGAAACCCGTCTTAGCACAGATACGCAGTATTTT. Its protein is CASSFLAETRLSTDTQYF.

The V call is TRBV11-2, the J call TRBJ1-1; D might be TRBD1 (6 bases). V lost 5 bases and J lost 6, with 16 bases in between. Germline assignment: CDR1 SGHAT and CDR2 FQNNGV. CDR3 length equals 14 residues. This CDR3 reads CASSPEQGIAEAFF. The CDR3 DNA is TGTGCCAGCAGCCCAGAACAGGGTATAGCTGAAGCTTTCTTT.